This TCR beta chain was recovered during a study of graft-versus-host responses after intestinal transplantation (dated by TCRdb to the early 2020s). Background for the entire study: The transplants that recipients received were multivisceral, liver-intestinal, or isolated intestinal. Instead of going to the commercial service, samples from a few later patients were sequenced in-house on an Illumina MiSeq and processed with MiXCR. To identify alloreactive clones, pre-transplant mixed lymphocyte reaction products were sequenced and then compared with unstimulated pre-transplant donor and recipient T cells. After intestinal transplantation, graft-versus-host and host-versus-graft alloreactive T cell clones were followed in the graft, circulation and bone marrow using bulk TCR-beta CDR3 sequencing. The cohort enrolled some 23 intestinal transplant recipients, one of whom was a retransplant, and 3 patients without pretransplant specimens were excluded. Donor T cell macrochimerism was defined as a peak of at least 4% donor T cells among recipient peripheral blood mononuclear cells. Anti-thymocyte globulin induction was given to all recipients, followed by maintenance tacrolimus and steroids for 3 to 4 years.

The study at large found these results: In the allografts of patients with donor T cell macrochimerism, GvH to HvG T cell clonal ratios were high. Conclusions were limited by the relatively low number and heterogeneity of intestinal transplant patients. GvH clones were detected in recipient bone marrow, and some of these GvH clones were observed earlier in ileal mucosa or blood, consistent with an intestinal mucosal origin. Early after transplant, peak levels of circulating GvH clones were associated with declines in HvG clones.

This clone was seen a few times. The antigen this receptor binds is unknown. No base quality information exists; no much larger clone differs at one position. Intraepithelial and lamina propria lymphocytes were isolated from graft specimens using dithiothreitol, EDTA incubations and collagenase D digestion. Serial intestinal graft biopsy specimens collected up to 600 days after transplant underwent bulk TCR-beta sequencing. The method was the immunoSEQ multiplex PCR assay. High-throughput TCR-beta CDR3 sequencing of genomic DNA from most patients was performed by Adaptive Biotechnologies. The authors' pipeline ran thus. TCR sequencing data were retrieved from Adaptive's ImmunoSEQ software for 18 patients, whereas a few other patients were processed with MiXCR and VDJtools. Because the origin of CDR3 nucleotide sequences shared between donor and recipient could not be assigned, those sequences were removed. At least 2-fold expansion over unstimulated cells and a minimum CFSE-low frequency of 0.002% (template counts) or 0.001% (read counts) were required for clones to be classified as alloreactive. A clone was considered mappable if detected in the sequenced pre-transplant spleen, lymph node, or MLR CFSE-low populations of the donor or recipient. The cumulative frequency of alloreactive clones was calculated as a percentage of all sequences, weighted by copy number. Drawn from immuneACCESS, this table holds only the in-frame rearrangements with V and J called that TCRdb kept. Clones are partly lost; checked studies trace under half to an unresolved V gene and leave the rest unexplained. The V and J calls and clone size are taken from that table; D and trimming were inferred from the DNA. For this sample there are about 7,400 clones; 60% to 80% appear just once. The ten biggest clones cover 9.3% of the sample.

V loses 2 bases, J loses 10 bases, and the germline ends lie 15 bases apart. The CDR3 starts with the cysteine, ends with the phenylalanine, and has 15 residues. Kept here is only the CDR3 DNA, which spans 45 bases and is read in frame from base 1. CDR1 and CDR2, looked up from the germline V gene (reference sequence), are MNHEY and SMNVEV. The chain uses TRBV27 and TRBJ1-6, with a weak D call of TRBD1 (5 bases match). The sequence derives from a human patient who received an intestinal transplant, so some T cells may come from the graft donor. The specimen was ileum tissue, collected around 460 days after transplant. The bases read TGTGCCAGCAGTTTAGAATCTGGGGGTGGATCACCCCTCCACTTT. It translates as CASSLESGGGSPLHF.